This TCR beta chain is from a study of T cell repertoires in cytomegalovirus infection. Study-level background: Recently identified HLA-C-restricted CMV epitopes were among the peptides used. From public TCR beta signatures came an indication of both CMV infection and matching HLA type.

General study results and limits: HLA-C-restricted CMV clonotypes gave the most frequent clonotype in two of eight donors. Cumulative public TCR beta family frequency identified CMV carriers with the relevant HLA.

Details on this clonotype: No antigen is known for it.

The CDR3 has 13 residues. The V gene's germline CDR1 is ENHRY and CDR2 SYGVKD. V lost 10 bases and J lost 3; bases outside the gene matches: 7. TCRdb reprocessed the reads with MiXCR, giving one entry per CDR3 protein. Of hundreds of thousands of distinct CDR3 sequences listed, around a third are singletons. The sequence was obtained from a human donor in good health (CMV status not recorded). Some clones in this sample may be carry-over from other donors' samples. Sequencing was performed on cultured PBMCs, taken from culture after CMV antigen stimulation. The chain has TRBV10-3 and TRBJ2-5, with TRBD2 matching 8 bases. The CDR3 coding sequence is TGTGCCACCTATAGCGGGGAGAAAGAGACCCAGTACTTC. Translated, it gives CATYSGEKETQYF.